The next 25 T cell receptor beta chains were all read from a single sample in a study of blood T cell repertoires in COVID-19. Profiled with immunoSEQ multiplex PCR; TCRdb holds only in-frame clones, not every one. The data show more than 150,000 clones, nearly 80% seen once. The sample taken for sequencing was peripheral blood. The receptors originated from a woman aged 80 or older with acute or convalescent COVID-19.

The genes are TRBV14 and TRBJ1-6; 12 bases map to TRBD1. CDR3 size: 17 residues. Losses at the gene ends were 4 bases for V and 10 bases for J; bases not matched to a gene: 11. Germline values: CDR1 SGHDN, CDR2 FVKESK. The chain's CDR3 is CASSRGRDRGLGSPLHF. The CDR3 nucleotides are TGTGCCAGCAGCCGCGGCCGGGACAGGGGGCTAGGATCACCCCTCCACTTT.

The V and J genes are TRBV3-1 (or the pseudogene TRBV3-2) and TRBJ2-1, with 8 bases identical to TRBD2. The CDR3 is 16 residues long. Germline V lookup: CDR1 LGHDT, CDR2 YNNKEL (reference sequence). V lost 4 bases and J lost 5; bases outside the gene matches: 10. In DNA form, the CDR3 reads TGTGCCAGCAGCCGTGGTCAGCGGGGGCTGAACAATGAGCAGTTCTTC. This gives the protein CASSRGQRGLNNEQFF.

In regard to this clone: The same CDR3 is also encoded by other DNA sequences in this sample. The V gene is TRBV28, the J gene TRBJ1-5, with D perhaps TRBD1 (6 bases). V gave up 5 bases and J gave up 7 bases, with 9 bases separating them. The CDR3 loop spans 12 amino acids. Germline loops: CDR1 MDHEN, CDR2 SYDVKM. The CDR3 sequence: CASSTGQQPQHF. The CDR3 region has the DNA TGTGCCAGCAGTACTGGACAGCAGCCCCAGCATTTT.

J is TRBJ1-1 and V is TRBV18; weak D call: TRBD1 (6 bases). Per germline, CDR1 KGHSH and CDR2 LQKENI. The CDR3 totals 13 residues. V was cut by 3 bases and J by 7 bases, with 12 bases left in between. The CDR3 DNA reads as TGTGCCAGCTCACCTACGAGACAGGTTGAAGCTTTCTTT. Residues: CASSPTRQVEAFF.

V and J are TRBV11-2 and TRBJ1-1; no clear D. CDR3 length: 13 amino acids. The germline V gene encodes CDR1 SGHAT and CDR2 FQNNGV. V was pared by 4 bases and J by 6 bases, with 12 bases between. CDR3 amino acids: CASSSSWRAEAFF. CDR3 sequence (DNA): TGTGCCAGCAGCTCCTCCTGGAGGGCTGAAGCTTTCTTT.

J is TRBJ2-3 and V is TRBV19; D is possibly TRBD2 (5 bases). This CDR3 has 12 amino acids. V was pared by 2 bases and J by 9 bases, with 9 bases between. Germline loops: CDR1 LNHDA, CDR2 SQIVND (reference sequence). CDR3: CASSIRAGTQYF. The CDR3 DNA is TGTGCCAGTAGTATAAGGGCGGGCACGCAGTATTTT.

V gene TRBV6-1 combines with J gene TRBJ2-1; 8 bases are a match to TRBD2. The CDR3 sequence is 15 residues long. Germline lookup yields CDR1 MNHNS and CDR2 SASEGT. With V trimmed by 0 bases and J by 10 bases, 8 bases remained unmatched. In DNA, the CDR3 is TGTGCCAGCAGTGAAGCGGTCGGGAGGGCGGGGGAGCAGTTCTTC. It is translated as CASSEAVGRAGEQFF.

The CDR3 DNA reads TGTGCCAGCAGTCCACCGTCGGGAAAGTACTACGAGCAGTACTTC. Protein sequence: CASSPPSGKYYEQYF. The V gene is TRBV28, the J gene TRBJ2-7; possible D gene TRBD2, 5 bases. Trimming shortened V by 5 bases and J by 3 bases, and 17 bases separated the two germline ends. Looked up from germline, CDR1 is MDHEN and CDR2 is SYDVKM. The CDR3 is made up of 15 amino acids.

The chain recombines TRBV3-1 (or the pseudogene TRBV3-2) with TRBJ2-6, with TRBD1 matching 9 bases. V trimming: 6 bases; J trimming: 0 bases; junction bases outside the gene matches: 9. Germline assignment: CDR1 LGHDT and CDR2 YNNKEL (reference sequence). This CDR3 comprises 18 residues. CDR3 bases: TGTGCCAGCAGTCGGGACAGGGTCGCTCTCTCTGGGGCCAACGTCCTGACTTTC. Translated, it gives CASSRDRVALSGANVLTF.

The chain recombines TRBV9 with TRBJ2-5; 7 bases fit TRBD1. V trimming: 0 bases; J trimming: 5 bases; junction bases outside the gene matches: 13. Germline CDR1 reads SGDLS; CDR2 reads YYNGEE. CDR3 size: 17 residues. CDR3 bases: TGTGCCAGCAGCGTAGGGGCTAGGGGGCGCTTGTTGGAGACCCAGTACTTC. Translating it yields CASSVGARGRLLETQYF.

This clone was observed a single time. V is TRBV27 and J is TRBJ2-1; 7 bases line up with TRBD2. Germline CDR1 reads MNHEY; CDR2 reads SMNVEV (reference sequence). The trim removed 5 bases at V and 7 bases at J, leaving 11 bases unmatched. This CDR3 is 15 amino acids long. The CDR3 reads CASSLWMTSRNEQFF. The CDR3, as DNA: TGTGCCAGCAGTCTGTGGATGACTAGCAGGAATGAGCAGTTCTTC.

The CDR3 loop reads CASSQDLVGTGRTDTQYF. The CDR3 DNA is TGTGCCAGCAGCCAAGATCTGGTCGGGACAGGGCGCACAGATACGCAGTATTTT. V usage is TRBV3-1 (or the pseudogene TRBV3-2) and J usage is TRBJ2-3; 9 positions agree with TRBD1. This CDR3 has 18 residues. V trimming: 0 bases; J trimming: 1 base; junction bases outside the gene matches: 8. Germline values: CDR1 LGHDT, CDR2 YNNKEL (reference sequence).

J is TRBJ1-4 and V is TRBV4-1; 10 nucleotides align to TRBD1. There are 15 residues in the CDR3. Germline V gene lookup returns CDR1 MGHRA and CDR2 YSYEKL. Unmatched junction bases numbered 5, after V lost 4 bases and J lost 6 bases. The CDR3 region has the DNA TGCGCCAGCAGCCTAAGACAGGGGGCGGATGAAAAACTGTTTTTT. Its protein is CASSLRQGADEKLFF.

This chain links TRBV5-1 with TRBJ1-4, with 8 bases matching TRBD1. CDR1 and CDR2 (germline): SGHRS, YFSETQ. There are 15 residues in the CDR3. V was pared by 4 bases and J by 0 bases, with 2 bases of the junction left unmatched. The CDR3 DNA follows: TGCGCCAGCAGCCAGGGGGCTGCAACTAATGAAAAACTGTTTTTT. Translation gives CASSQGAATNEKLFF.

This chain uses TRBV3-1 (or the pseudogene TRBV3-2) with TRBJ2-1; TRBD2 aligns across 11 bases. The CDR3 covers 14 residues. With V trimmed by 6 bases and J by 9 bases, 7 bases remained unmatched. The germline CDR1 and CDR2 sequences are LGHDT and YNNKEL (reference sequence). The CDR3 loop is CASRLAGGAAEQFF. DNA of the CDR3: TGTGCCAGCAGATTAGCGGGAGGGGCAGCTGAGCAGTTCTTC.

The genes are TRBV6-5 and TRBJ1-6; 8 bases are shared with TRBD1. The germline gives CDR1 MNHEY, CDR2 SVGAGI. There are 14 residues in the CDR3. V lost 6 bases to trimming and J lost 7 bases; unmatched junction nucleotides: 5. CDR3 in amino acids: CASRQGAWNSPLHF. The CDR3 DNA reads TGTGCCAGCAGGCAGGGGGCTTGGAATTCACCCCTCCACTTT.

This chain uses TRBV7-9 with TRBJ1-1; D may be TRBD1 (5 bases). Germline CDR1 and CDR2: SEHNR and FQNEAQ (reference sequence). Trimming took 10 bases from V and 3 from J, leaving 18 bases between them. CDR3 size: 14 residues. CDR3 sequence (DNA): TGTGCCACCGGGGGAGGTGCGGTGGACACTGAAGCTTTCTTT. Translation gives CATGGGAVDTEAFF.

This clone was recorded many times. The genes are TRBV28 and TRBJ2-6; a weak D match, TRBD2 (6 bases). Germline V lookup: CDR1 MDHEN, CDR2 SYDVKM. V lost 5 bases to trimming and J lost 2 bases, with 10 bases between them. The CDR3 extends over 15 amino acids. The CDR3 coding sequence is TGTGCCAGCAGTAATACGGGGGCTGGGGCCAACGTCCTGACTTTC. Translated: CASSNTGAGANVLTF.

The chain couples TRBV6-6 to TRBJ1-2, with 8 bases lining up with TRBD1. Germline CDR1 reads MNHNY; CDR2 reads SVGAGI (reference sequence). V trimming: 2 bases; J trimming: 8 bases; junction bases outside the gene matches: 13. The CDR3 covers 16 residues. The CDR3, as DNA: TGTGCCAGCAGTTACACCAGGACAGGGACGTCGAACGGCTACACCTTC. It is translated as CASSYTRTGTSNGYTF.

V usage is TRBV19 and J usage is TRBJ1-3; 7 bases map to TRBD1. Germline CDR1 and CDR2: LNHDA and SQIVND (reference sequence). J was trimmed by 2 bases and V by 5 bases; bases with no gene match: 3. The CDR3 extends over 14 amino acids. The CDR3 DNA sequence: TGTGCCAGTAGTGCGACAGGGACTGGAAACACCATATATTTT. It specifies CASSATGTGNTIYF.

A remark on this clone: Other DNA sequences in the same sample also yield this CDR3. This chain links TRBV5-1 with TRBJ2-2; TRBD1 agrees at 7 bases. Trimming took 4 bases from V and 1 from J; bases not matched to a gene: 4. Germline CDR1 SGHRS, CDR2 YFSETQ. The CDR3 is made up of 15 amino acids. CDR3: CASSLRTGNTGELFF. The CDR3 bases are TGCGCCAGCAGCCTTAGGACAGGGAACACCGGGGAGCTGTTTTTT.

This clone is a singleton in its sample. The chain recombines TRBV19 with TRBJ1-5; a possible D gene is TRBD1 (5 bases). This CDR3 has 18 residues. The germline V and J ends were trimmed by 6 bases and 2 bases, with 23 bases remaining between them. CDR1 LNHDA and CDR2 SQIVND come from the germline V gene (reference sequence). The CDR3 DNA follows: TGTGCCAGTAGGAAGTACGCAGGGTCCGTTAACGGCAATCAGCCCCAGCATTTT. This sequence encodes CASRKYAGSVNGNQPQHF.

The chain joins TRBV6-2 or TRBV6-3 to TRBJ1-5, with 7 bases lining up with TRBD1. The CDR3 totals 17 residues. With V trimmed by 5 bases and J by 3 bases, 13 bases remained unmatched. CDR1 is MNHEY, CDR2 SVGEGT, per germline. The CDR3 spells CASSKAPSTGLNQPQHF. CDR3 DNA: TGTGCCAGCAGTAAAGCCCCATCGACAGGGCTCAATCAGCCCCAGCATTTT.

V is TRBV6-5 and J is TRBJ2-5; TRBD1 matches at 7 bases. The CDR3 covers 15 residues. The V and J ends lost 0 bases and 5 bases, in that order; junction bases with no gene match: 6. CDR1 is MNHEY and CDR2 is SVGAGI in the germline V gene. CDR3 bases: TGTGCCAGCAGTTACTCGGTTACAGGGGCTGAGACCCAGTACTTC. Its protein is CASSYSVTGAETQYF.

The V gene is TRBV7-3, the J gene TRBJ2-1, with no clear D. This CDR3 is 13 amino acids long. Germline CDR1 reads SGHTA; CDR2 reads FQGTGA. Trimming cost V 1 base and J 4 bases, with 5 bases left between them. In DNA form, the CDR3 reads TGTGCCAGCAGCTTAAACACATACAATGAGCAGTTCTTC. Amino acids: CASSLNTYNEQFF.